This T cell receptor beta chain was captured in a study of CD8 T cells in ankylosing spondylitis. The study, taken as a whole, reports: Clones that were linked to disease were CD8+ and were relatively rare in peripheral blood. It appeared that ankylosing spondylitis blood was characterized by a TCR beta motif of eight highly homologous variants.

Using quantitative 5'-RACE with molecular barcodes, the authors made TCR beta libraries. In TCRdb, the 5' RACE reads were re-called with MiXCR into one record per CDR3 protein. The data contain approximately 540,000 distinct CDR3 sequences, about 12% of them singletons. There are 16 residues in the CDR3. Germline CDR1 reads DFQATT; CDR2 reads SNEGSKA (reference sequence). The V gene end was trimmed by 0 bases and the J gene end by 3 bases; junction bases not matched to a gene: 7. In its sample, this clonotype was seen a few times. Its antigen is not known. The source is a male donor with ankylosing spondylitis. Sequenced sample: blood, either unsorted or a sorted T cell fraction (not recorded which). J is TRBJ1-2 and V is TRBV20-1; 10 nucleotides agree with TRBD1. The CDR3 coding sequence is TGCAGTGCTAGAGATCTATTCGGACAGGGGGACTATGGCTACACCTTC. Protein: CSARDLFGQGDYGYTF.